What follows are 17 T cell receptor beta chains derived from one specimen sequenced in a study of T cell responses to AZD1222 COVID-19 vaccine. Profiled with immunoSEQ multiplex PCR; TCRdb holds only in-frame clones, not every one. The repertoire holds 140,000 to 150,000 clones, with around 85% as singletons. The sequenced sample was peripheral blood, obtained on day 0 of AZD1222 vaccination. The receptor source for this set is an adult in good health.

As DNA, the CDR3 is TGTGCCAGCAGCCCCATGGAGACTAGCGTCCACAATGAGCAGTTCTTC. Its protein product is CASSPMETSVHNEQFF. V is TRBV7-2 and J is TRBJ2-1; 8 bases line up with TRBD2. The germline V gene has CDR1 SGHTA and CDR2 FQGNSA. This CDR3 has 16 residues. V gave up 5 bases and J gave up 5 bases; unmatched junction bases: 11.

This chain uses TRBV10-2 with TRBJ2-2; D unclear. Germline V gene lookup returns CDR1 WSHSY and CDR2 SAAADI. The germline V and J ends were trimmed by 8 bases and 1 base, with 8 bases remaining between them. The CDR3 covers 13 residues. This CDR3 reads CASQGVNTGELFF. DNA of the CDR3: TGCGCCAGCCAAGGCGTGAACACCGGGGAGCTGTTTTTT.

This clone has just one count. The chain links TRBV7-2 to TRBJ1-2; D is uncertain. Trimming took off 5 bases at V and 4 bases at J, with 20 bases between the two ends. The CDR3 runs 16 residues. Germline assignment: CDR1 SGHTA and CDR2 FQGNSA. DNA for the CDR3: TGTGCCAGCAGCACAGAGGCGGCGGTCCGGCTCTATGGCTACACCTTC. Residues: CASSTEAAVRLYGYTF.

This clone has more than one count but fewer than ten. This rearrangement joins TRBV5-8 to TRBJ1-3; TRBD1 aligns across 8 bases. The CDR3 runs 18 residues. V lost 4 bases to trimming and J lost 1 base; unmatched junction nucleotides: 13. Germline-derived CDR1 and CDR2 are SGHTS and YDEGEE. CDR3 region: CASSPGQASLMSGNTIYF. The DNA for the CDR3 is TGTGCCAGCAGCCCGGGACAGGCATCACTCATGTCTGGAAACACCATATATTTT.

V usage is TRBV5-6 and J usage is TRBJ1-6; 8 nucleotides line up with TRBD1. CDR1 and CDR2 from the germline V gene are SGHDT and YYEEEE. The CDR3 spans 15 residues. V gave up 4 bases and J gave up 11 bases; unmatched junction bases: 11. CDR3 bases: TGTGCCAGCAGCCGTTCCGAGACAGGGGTAGCACCCCTCCACTTT. This gives the protein CASSRSETGVAPLHF.

For the CDR3, the DNA is TGTGCCAGCAGTGAGGACAACTCTAGCAATCAGCCCCAGCATTTT. Translation gives CASSEDNSSNQPQHF. The V and J genes are TRBV2 and TRBJ1-5, with a weak D call TRBD1 (5 bases). Per germline, CDR1 SNHLY and CDR2 FYNNEI. The CDR3 loop spans 15 amino acids. V was shortened by 3 bases and J by 0 bases, with 9 bases between the two germline ends. The variable domain in full, completed from reference TRBV2 and TRBJ1-5, reads EPEVTQTPSHQVTQMGQEVILRCVPISNHLYFYWYRQILGQKVEFLVSFYNNEISEKSEIFDDQFSVERPDGSNFTLKIRSTKLEDSAMYFCASSEDNSSNQPQHFGDGTRLSIL.

In its sample, this clone was seen once. The genes are TRBV28 and TRBJ2-3, with unresolved D. Germline V gene sequence: CDR1 MDHEN, CDR2 SYDVKM. The CDR3 sequence is 13 residues long. Trimming took off 1 base at V and 6 bases at J, with 8 bases between the two ends. CDR3 sequence reads: CASSLSSLDTQYF. The CDR3 DNA follows: TGTGCCAGCAGTTTATCTTCCCTCGATACGCAGTATTTT.

The CDR3 nucleotides are TGTGCCAGCACCCGATCCCCAGGTCAGGAAGCTTTCTTT. Its protein product is CASTRSPGQEAFF. The V call is TRBV6-5, the J call TRBJ1-1, with D unresolved. Germline V gene lookup returns CDR1 MNHEY and CDR2 SVGAGI. The CDR3 has 13 amino acids. The V gene lost 7 bases and the J gene lost 8 bases, with 17 bases spanning the gap.

V usage is TRBV28 and J usage is TRBJ2-3; 8 positions match TRBD2. V gave up 7 bases and J gave up 2 bases; unmatched junction bases: 14. The CDR3 consists of 17 residues. Germline-derived CDR1 and CDR2 are MDHEN and SYDVKM. DNA of the CDR3: TGTGCCAGCAAGAAAAGCCAGGGGCGGGGGGCCACAGATACGCAGTATTTT. Encoded protein: CASKKSQGRGATDTQYF.

This chain connects TRBV19 to TRBJ2-2; D possibly corresponds to TRBD2 (5 bases). Trimming left V 5 bases short and J 6 bases short, with 13 bases between. Germline V gene lookup returns CDR1 LNHDA and CDR2 SQIVND (reference sequence). The CDR3 is 14 amino acids. This CDR3 reads CASSGSAGAGELFF. The CDR3 nucleotides read TGTGCCAGTAGTGGTAGTGCCGGGGCCGGGGAGCTGTTTTTT.

J is TRBJ2-5 and V is TRBV5-4; 12 bases line up with TRBD1. Germline trimming cut 4 bases from V and 4 bases from J; bases unmatched to any gene: 2. Germline values: CDR1 SGHNT, CDR2 YYREEE (reference sequence). There are 14 residues in the CDR3. The CDR3 sequence: CASSKGQGAETQYF. The CDR3, as DNA: TGTGCCAGCAGCAAGGGACAGGGGGCAGAGACCCAGTACTTC.

This clone appeared once. This chain joins TRBV10-3 and TRBJ2-1; 11 nucleotides align to TRBD1. Germline assignment: CDR1 ENHRY and CDR2 SYGVKD. The V segment lost 6 bases and the J segment 8 bases; nucleotides outside the gene matches: 6. The CDR3 length is 14 residues. In DNA form, the CDR3 reads TGTGCCATCAGGACGGGACAGGGGGACGATGAGCAGTTCTTC. Translation gives CAIRTGQGDDEQFF.

This clone was recorded a few times. V is TRBV21-1 and J is TRBJ1-1. TRBV21-1 has pseudogene status. The length of the CDR3 is 11 residues. Here the CDR3 reads CASSKVVKAFF. CDR3 bases: TGTGCCAGCAGCAAAGTAGTAAAGGCTTTCTTT.

The gene calls are TRBV27 and TRBJ2-1, with 13 bases matching TRBD2. From germline, CDR1 is MNHEY and CDR2 SMNVEV (reference sequence). CDR3 length: 22 residues. The V segment lost 0 bases and the J segment 5 bases; nucleotides outside the gene matches: 19. CDR3 sequence (DNA): TGTGCCAGCAGTTTATCGGGACGGACTAGCGGGAGAGGGGGATGGATAAACAATGAGCAGTTCTTC. This codes for CASSLSGRTSGRGGWINNEQFF.

The gene calls are TRBV9 and TRBJ1-6; no firm D call. Germline V CDR1 and CDR2: SGDLS, YYNGEE. The V and J ends lost 2 bases and 7 bases respectively, with 16 bases between them. The CDR3 is 16 amino acids. CDR3 residues: CASSVSPAVDNSPLHF. The DNA of the CDR3 is TGTGCCAGCAGCGTGAGCCCGGCGGTGGACAATTCACCCCTCCACTTT.

V usage is TRBV3-1 (or the pseudogene TRBV3-2) and J usage is TRBJ1-1; D ambiguous. With 0 bases removed from V and 1 base from J, the gap between germline ends came to 9 bases. The V gene's germline CDR1 is LGHDT and CDR2 YNNKEL (reference sequence). The CDR3 has 15 residues. As DNA, the CDR3 is TGTGCCAGCAGCCAAGATCTTGGAGAGAACACTGAAGCTTTCTTT. As protein: CASSQDLGENTEAFF.

The genes are TRBV7-5 and TRBJ2-3; the table assigns TRBD1, which was not confirmed against the DNA. TRBV7-5 is listed as a pseudogene. The CDR3 is 15 amino acids. This chain's CDR3 is CARSTNRGVRDTQYF. CDR3 DNA sequence: TGTGCCAGAAGCACGAACAGGGGAGTGCGGGATACGCAGTATTTT.